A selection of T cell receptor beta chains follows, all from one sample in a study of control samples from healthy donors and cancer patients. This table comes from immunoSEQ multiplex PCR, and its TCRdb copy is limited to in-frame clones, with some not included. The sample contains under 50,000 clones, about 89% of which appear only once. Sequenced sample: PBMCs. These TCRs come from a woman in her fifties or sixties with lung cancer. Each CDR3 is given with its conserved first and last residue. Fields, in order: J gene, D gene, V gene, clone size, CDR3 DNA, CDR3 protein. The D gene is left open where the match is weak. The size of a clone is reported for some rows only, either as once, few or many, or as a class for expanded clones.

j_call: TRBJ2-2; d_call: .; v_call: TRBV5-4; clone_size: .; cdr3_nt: TGTGCCAGCAGCTTGAGGGACTACACCGGGGAGCTGTTTTTT; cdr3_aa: CASSLRDYTGELFF
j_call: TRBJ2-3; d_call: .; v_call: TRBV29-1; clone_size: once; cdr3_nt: TGCAGCGTTGCAGGGGAAGTGGCAGATACGCAGTATTTT; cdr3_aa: CSVAGEVADTQYF
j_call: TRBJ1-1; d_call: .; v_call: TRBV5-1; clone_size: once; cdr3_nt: TGCGCCAGCAGCTTGAACCCGGGACAGAACACTGAAGCTTTCTTT; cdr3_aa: CASSLNPGQNTEAFF
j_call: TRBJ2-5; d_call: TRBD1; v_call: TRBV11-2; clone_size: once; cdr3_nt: TGTGCCAGCAGCCTGGACAGGTTGTTATCAACCCAGTACTTC; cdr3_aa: CASSLDRLLSTQYF
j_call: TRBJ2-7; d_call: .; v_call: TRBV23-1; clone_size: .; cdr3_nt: TGCGCCAGCAGTCAATCAGCTGGGACCGGGGCCGCCTACGAGCAGTACTTC; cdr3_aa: CASSQSAGTGAAYEQYF
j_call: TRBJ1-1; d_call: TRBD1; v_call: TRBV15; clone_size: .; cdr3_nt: TGTGCCACCAGCAGTCTCCGGGACAGGTTGAACACTGAAGCTTTCTTT; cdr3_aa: CATSSLRDRLNTEAFF
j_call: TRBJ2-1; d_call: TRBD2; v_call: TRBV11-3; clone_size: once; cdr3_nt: TGTGCCAGCAGCTTAGGTGGACTAGCGGGAGTTTTGAATGAGCAGTTCTTC; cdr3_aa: CASSLGGLAGVLNEQFF
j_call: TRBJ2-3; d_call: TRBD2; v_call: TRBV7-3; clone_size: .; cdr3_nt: TGTGCCAGCAGCTCTAGCGGAACACGCACAGATACGCAGTATTTT; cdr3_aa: CASSSSGTRTDTQYF
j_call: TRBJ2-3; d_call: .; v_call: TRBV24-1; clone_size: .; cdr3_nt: TGTGCCACCAGTGATTGGACTATCGGAGGGGATACGCAGTATTTT; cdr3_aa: CATSDWTIGGDTQYF
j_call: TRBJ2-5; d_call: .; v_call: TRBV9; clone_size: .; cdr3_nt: TGTGCCAGCAGCTTCGGACCAGAAGAGACCCAGTACTTC; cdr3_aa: CASSFGPEETQYF
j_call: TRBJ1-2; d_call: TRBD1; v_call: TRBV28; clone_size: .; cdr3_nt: TGTGCCAGCAGTTTTATAGGGACAGGGGGTAACTATGGCTACACCTTC; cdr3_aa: CASSFIGTGGNYGYTF
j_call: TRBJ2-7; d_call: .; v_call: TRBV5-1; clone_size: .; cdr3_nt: TGCGCCAGCAGCTTGTTAGGCGGCAACTACGAGCAGTACTTC; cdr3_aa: CASSLLGGNYEQYF
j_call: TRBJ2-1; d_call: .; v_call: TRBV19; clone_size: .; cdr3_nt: TGTGCCAGTAGTACTCGAGGTGACCTGGGTGAGCAGTTCTTC; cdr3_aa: CASSTRGDLGEQFF
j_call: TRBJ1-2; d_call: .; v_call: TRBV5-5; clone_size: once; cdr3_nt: TGTGCCAGCAGCAGAGCAGGGTACGGCTACACCTTC; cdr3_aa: CASSRAGYGYTF
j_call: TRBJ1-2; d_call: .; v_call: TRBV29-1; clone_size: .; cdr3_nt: TGCAGCGTTGAGGTGGGCGGGGGCGGCTACACCTTC; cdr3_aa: CSVEVGGGGYTF
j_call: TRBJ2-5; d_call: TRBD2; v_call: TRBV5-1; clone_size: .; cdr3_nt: TGCGCCAGCAGGAGATCGGGAGGGCCGTATGAGACCCAGTACTTC; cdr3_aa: CASRRSGGPYETQYF
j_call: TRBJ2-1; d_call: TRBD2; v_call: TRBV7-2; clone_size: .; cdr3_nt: TGTGCCAGCAGCTTAGAAACGCTAGCGGGAGATAATGAGCAGTTCTTC; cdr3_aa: CASSLETLAGDNEQFF
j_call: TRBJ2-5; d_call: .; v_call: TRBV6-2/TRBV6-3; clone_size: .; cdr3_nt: TGTGCCAGCAGTTACAAAGAGGGGCGAGAAGAGACCCAGTACTTC; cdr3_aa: CASSYKEGREETQYF
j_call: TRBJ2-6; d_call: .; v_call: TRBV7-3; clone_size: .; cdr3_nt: TGTGCCAGCAGCTTGACTGGGGCCAACGTCCTGACTTTC; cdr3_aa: CASSLTGANVLTF
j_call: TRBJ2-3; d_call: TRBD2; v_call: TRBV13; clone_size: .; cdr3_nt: TGTGCCAGCAGCTCCACTAGCGGTAGCACAGATACGCAGTATTTT; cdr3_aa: CASSSTSGSTDTQYF
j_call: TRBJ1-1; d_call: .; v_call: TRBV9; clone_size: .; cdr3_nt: TGTGCCAGCAATGGGGGGATGAACACTGAAGCTTTCTTT; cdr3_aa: CASNGGMNTEAFF
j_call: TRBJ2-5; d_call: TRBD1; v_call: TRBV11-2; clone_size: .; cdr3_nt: TGTGCCAGCAGCTTAGGGGTACAGGGGGAGACCCAGTACTTC; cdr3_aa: CASSLGVQGETQYF
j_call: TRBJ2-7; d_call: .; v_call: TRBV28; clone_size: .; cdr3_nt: TGTGCCAGCAGTTCTACGGACAGCTCCTACGAGCAGTACTTC; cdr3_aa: CASSSTDSSYEQYF
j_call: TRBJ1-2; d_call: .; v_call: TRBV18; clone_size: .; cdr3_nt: TGTGCCAGCTCACCAGGTACAGAAACTAACTATGGCTACACCTTC; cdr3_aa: CASSPGTETNYGYTF
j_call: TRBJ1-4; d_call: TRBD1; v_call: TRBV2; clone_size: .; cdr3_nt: TGTGCCAGCAGTAAACAGGGGGCGGCTAATGAAAAACTGTTTTTT; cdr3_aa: CASSKQGAANEKLFF
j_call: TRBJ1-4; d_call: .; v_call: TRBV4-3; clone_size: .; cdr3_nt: TGCGCCAGCAGCCAAGATCCTGGAGGGATGGCTAATGAAAAACTGTTTTTT; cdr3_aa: CASSQDPGGMANEKLFF
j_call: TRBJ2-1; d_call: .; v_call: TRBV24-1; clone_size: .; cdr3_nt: TGTGCCACCAGGACTTATACTAATGAGCAGTTCTTC; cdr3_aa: CATRTYTNEQFF
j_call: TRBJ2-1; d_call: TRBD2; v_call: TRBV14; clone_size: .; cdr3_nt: TGTGCCAGCATCTTTAGACTAGCGGGAGAGAGCTCCTACAATGAGCAGTTCTTC; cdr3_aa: CASIFRLAGESSYNEQFF
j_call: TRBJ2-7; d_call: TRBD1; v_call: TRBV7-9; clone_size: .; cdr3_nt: TGTGCCAGCAGCGGACAGGGGGCGAGTGAGCAGTACTTC; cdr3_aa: CASSGQGASEQYF
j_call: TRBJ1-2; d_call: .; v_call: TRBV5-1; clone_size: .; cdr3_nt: TGCGCCAGCAGGACCCAAGCTAACTATGGCTACACCTTC; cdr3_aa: CASRTQANYGYTF
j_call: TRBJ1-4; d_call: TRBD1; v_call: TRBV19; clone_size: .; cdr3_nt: TGTGCCAGTAGTATAATTCTAGGGGACAGTCCGAATGAAAAACTGTTTTTT; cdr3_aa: CASSIILGDSPNEKLFF
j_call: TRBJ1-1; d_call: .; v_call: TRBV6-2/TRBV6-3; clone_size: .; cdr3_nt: TGTGCCAGCAGTGTGGTGAACACTGAAGCTTTCTTT; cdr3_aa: CASSVVNTEAFF
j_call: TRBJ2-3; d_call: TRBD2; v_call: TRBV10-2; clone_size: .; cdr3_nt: TGCGCCAGCAGTGATTATGTAGGACTAGCGGGAGATCTAGATACGCAGTATTTT; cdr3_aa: CASSDYVGLAGDLDTQYF
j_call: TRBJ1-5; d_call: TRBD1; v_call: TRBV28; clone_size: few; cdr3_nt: TGTGCCAGCAGTGAGGACAGGGGGCCGACGGGTCAGCCCCAGCATTTT; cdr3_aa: CASSEDRGPTGQPQHF
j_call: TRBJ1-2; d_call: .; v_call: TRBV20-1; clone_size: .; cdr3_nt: TGCAGTGCTAGTCGAACTAACTATGGCTACACCTTC; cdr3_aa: CSASRTNYGYTF
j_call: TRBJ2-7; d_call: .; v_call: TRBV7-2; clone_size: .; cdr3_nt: TGTGCCAGCAGCTCCATGACCACGAGGCGGGCCTACGAGCAGTACTTC; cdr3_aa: CASSSMTTRRAYEQYF
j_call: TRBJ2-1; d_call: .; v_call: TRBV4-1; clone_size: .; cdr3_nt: TGCGCCAGCAGCCAGATAATAGCAGAGGGGTTTGAGCAGTTCTTC; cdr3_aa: CASSQIIAEGFEQFF